The sequence of this T cell receptor (beta chain) was determined in a study of cytomegalovirus exposure and HLA in healthy donors. Study as a whole: Researchers found that around 80% of 350 to 500 genotyped donors fell within the Caucasian-associated ancestry cluster. Findings and caveats of the study: Later examination showed HLA-associated TCR beta chains had greater clonal expansion than equally common others. DRB1 had the most TCR associations and HLA-C the fewest, a later analysis found, with rates varying by HLA locus.

To note about this clone: What it binds is unknown.

CDR1 and CDR2 from the germline V gene are ENHRY and SYGVKD. J gave up 8 bases and V 8 bases, and 8 bases lay outside the gene matches. The CDR3 sequence is 14 residues long. The study ran its PCR with 60 Vbeta and 13 Jbeta primers. Method: immunoSEQ multiplex PCR; TCRdb's copy keeps in-frame clones and lacks some. The table lists about 93,000 clones, roughly 75% of them singletons. The chain has TRBV10-3 and TRBJ1-6; 8 nucleotides line up with TRBD1. The receptor comes from a man aged 25 to 45 in good health and CMV-seronegative. The specimen was PBMCs. The DNA of the CDR3 is TGTGCCATCGGACGACAGGGGAGGGATTCACCCCTCCACTTT. It yields the protein CAIGRQGRDSPLHF.